Shown below are 18 T cell receptor beta chains from a single sample sequenced in a study of cytomegalovirus exposure and HLA in healthy donors. The PCR had 60 Vbeta and 13 Jbeta primers. Sequencing used immunoSEQ multiplex PCR; TCRdb keeps in-frame clones, though not all of them. The sample holds 150,000 to 190,000 clones, around 72% seen once. The sample comprised PBMCs. These receptors were obtained from a man younger than 35 in good health and CMV-seronegative.

The rearrangement links TRBV27 to TRBJ2-3, with 8 nucleotides matching TRBD2. This CDR3 region has 16 residues. The germline gives CDR1 MNHEY, CDR2 SMNVEV (reference sequence). The V segment lost 3 bases and the J segment 0 bases; nucleotides outside the gene matches: 5. The CDR3 is CASSFRGGTSTDTQYF. CDR3 DNA sequence: TGTGCCAGCAGTTTTCGGGGGGGTACAAGCACAGATACGCAGTATTTT.

This sequence joins TRBV28 and TRBJ2-3; TRBD1 agrees at 9 bases. This CDR3 contains 14 residues. Germline CDR1 and CDR2: MDHEN and SYDVKM. V lost 7 bases to trimming and J lost 0 bases; unmatched junction nucleotides: 2. The CDR3 nucleotides are TGTGCCAGCACCGGGACAGGGAGCACAGATACGCAGTATTTT. Protein product: CASTGTGSTDTQYF.

This sequence joins TRBV19 and TRBJ2-3; TRBD2 matches 12 bases. Germline CDR1 reads LNHDA; CDR2 reads SQIVND (reference sequence). The CDR3 spans 17 residues. V lost 5 bases and J lost 3; bases outside the gene matches: 9. In DNA, the CDR3 is TGTGCCAGTAGTGCGAGACTAGCGGGAGTAAGGACAGATACGCAGTATTTT. This sequence encodes CASSARLAGVRTDTQYF.

The rearrangement joins TRBV9 to TRBJ2-1; weak D call: TRBD2 (6 bases). Deletions cut 6 bases from V and 5 bases from J, with 15 bases between. This CDR3 spans 14 amino acids. Germline CDR1 and CDR2: SGDLS and YYNGEE. CDR3 amino acids: CASTAPGGDNEQFF. The DNA of the CDR3 is TGTGCCAGCACCGCCCCCGGGGGAGACAATGAGCAGTTCTTC.

This clone was recorded only once. V usage is TRBV19 and J usage is TRBJ2-7, with D possibly matching TRBD2 (5 bases). CDR1 is LNHDA and CDR2 is SQIVND in the germline V gene (reference sequence). Trimming removed 10 bases at V and 6 bases at J, with 19 bases between. This CDR3 has 13 amino acids. The DNA of the CDR3 is TGTGCCACCCAGGTGGGGATTGGACTCGAGCAGTACTTC. Translated: CATQVGIGLEQYF.

Here the CDR3 DNA reads TGTGCCAGCAGCTTAGCAGTGGGCAGGAACACTGAAGCTTTCTTT. This gives the protein CASSLAVGRNTEAFF. The chain employs TRBV7-9 and TRBJ1-1; D is uncertain. Germline CDR1 reads SEHNR; CDR2 reads FQNEAQ (reference sequence). This CDR3 region has 15 residues. The V end was cut by 0 bases, the J end by 1 base, with 9 bases between.

J is TRBJ2-3 and V is TRBV4-3; D possibly corresponds to TRBD2 (6 bases). The CDR3 length is 17 residues. Germline V gene data show CDR1 as LGHNA and CDR2 as YSLEER. Trimming took 0 bases from V and 6 from J, leaving 19 bases between them. CDR3 sequence: CASSQDQEGGHHDTQYF. In DNA, the CDR3 is TGCGCCAGCAGCCAAGATCAAGAGGGAGGTCATCACGATACGCAGTATTTT.

V and J are TRBV5-1 and TRBJ2-3, with 8 positions matching TRBD1. Losses at the gene ends were 0 bases for V and 5 bases for J; bases not matched to a gene: 5. This CDR3 has 15 amino acids. Germline V gene sequence: CDR1 SGHRS, CDR2 YFSETQ. The CDR3 DNA reads TGCGCCAGCAGCTTGGATCCAGGGGGCAGAGATACGCAGTATTTT. This translates into CASSLDPGGRDTQYF.

The chain employs TRBV19 and TRBJ1-3, with D uncertain. Germline V gene lookup returns CDR1 LNHDA and CDR2 SQIVND (reference sequence). The length of the CDR3 is 14 residues. V lost 7 bases and J lost 2, with 12 bases in between. This CDR3 is CASTPEAPGNTIYF. CDR3 sequence (DNA): TGTGCCAGTACCCCCGAGGCCCCTGGAAACACCATATATTTT.

This chain joins TRBV30 and TRBJ2-4, with D possibly TRBD1 on 5 matching bases. V was cut by 2 bases and J by 2 bases, with 19 bases left in between. The CDR3 spans 17 residues. Per the germline V gene, CDR1 is GTSNPN and CDR2 is SVGIG (reference sequence). The CDR3 region has the DNA TGTGCCTGGAGTAGGTCAGTGGACACCTATTCCAAAAACATTCAGTACTTC. Its protein product is CAWSRSVDTYSKNIQYF.

There are a few counts of this clone. The chain employs TRBV18 and TRBJ2-1; possibly TRBD2 for D (5 bases). Trimming cost V 5 bases and J 4 bases, with 15 bases left between them. Per germline, CDR1 KGHSH and CDR2 LQKENI. The CDR3 is 15 amino acids. As DNA, the CDR3 is TGTGCCAGCTCATCGACTATGCCCCCTTACAATGAGCAGTTCTTC. Its translation: CASSSTMPPYNEQFF. Looking up the rest from reference TRBV18 and TRBJ2-1 gives the full variable domain: NAGVMQNPRHLVRRRGQEARLRCSPMKGHSHVYWYRQLPEEGLKFMVYLQKENIIDESGMPKERFSAEFPKEGPSILRIQQVVRGDSAAYFCASSSTMPPYNEQFFGPGTRLTVL.

The V gene is TRBV6-5, the J gene TRBJ1-2, with D possibly being TRBD1 (5 bases). Trimming cost V 6 bases and J 8 bases, with 19 bases left between them. This CDR3 region has 14 residues. Germline values: CDR1 MNHEY, CDR2 SVGAGI. In nucleotides, the CDR3 is TGTGCCAGCAGGAGCCTAGGGGCGTTTGGAGGCTACACCTTC. Amino acid sequence: CASRSLGAFGGYTF.

This clone was seen a handful of times. The chain couples TRBV7-2 to TRBJ2-3; 9 nucleotides match TRBD2. This CDR3 has 15 residues. Per germline, CDR1 SGHTA and CDR2 FQGNSA. V gave up 8 bases and J gave up 0 bases; unmatched junction bases: 6. CDR3 region: CASGAGGASTDTQYF. The CDR3 nucleotides read TGTGCCAGCGGGGCGGGAGGGGCGAGCACAGATACGCAGTATTTT.

This chain links TRBV7-8 with TRBJ2-4, with 7 positions matching TRBD1. The germline CDR1 and CDR2 sequences are SGHVS and FQNEAQ. The CDR3 has 15 amino acids. The V segment lost 4 bases and the J segment 2 bases; nucleotides outside the gene matches: 5. CDR3 loop: CASSYRGEPKNIQYF. CDR3 DNA: TGTGCCAGCAGCTACAGGGGCGAACCCAAAAACATTCAGTACTTC.

This clone was detected only once. V is TRBV4-3 and J is TRBJ1-2; TRBD1 matches at 8 bases. CDR3 length: 15 amino acids. V lost 0 bases to trimming and J lost 7 bases; unmatched junction nucleotides: 7. CDR1 is LGHNA, CDR2 YSLEER, per germline. Here the CDR3 DNA reads TGCGCCAGCAGCCAAGAGTATCAGGGGGCCCGTGGCTACACCTTC. Residues: CASSQEYQGARGYTF.

This clone was seen only a few times. This chain links TRBV18 with TRBJ1-2; 9 bases fit TRBD1. The CDR3 covers 16 residues. Germline loops: CDR1 KGHSH, CDR2 LQKENI. J gave up 2 bases and V 3 bases, and 7 bases lay outside the gene matches. CDR3 coding DNA: TGTGCCAGCTCACCCGGACAGGGGCCAGAAAACTATGGCTACACCTTC. This gives the protein CASSPGQGPENYGYTF.

This clone has a single count. The chain couples TRBV5-1 to TRBJ2-7, with D maybe TRBD2 (6 bases). CDR3 length: 19 residues. Trimming removed 9 bases at V and 7 bases at J, with 38 bases between. Germline lookup yields CDR1 SGHRS and CDR2 YFSETQ. CDR3 region: CATPPSLKRFRRDGGEQYF. The DNA of the CDR3 is TGCGCCACCCCACCTTCCTTGAAACGCTTTCGCCGAGACGGGGGAGAGCAGTACTTC.

The chain carries TRBV28 and TRBJ1-2, with 7 bases matching TRBD1. CDR3 length equals 19 residues. Germline V gene data show CDR1 as MDHEN and CDR2 as SYDVKM. With 5 bases clipped from V and 5 bases from J, the junction kept 23 bases outside the gene matches. The CDR3 nucleotides read TGTGCCAGCAGTCCAAACCTCTTTACAGGGGACCTTAAAGTTTATGGCTACACCTTC. This translates into CASSPNLFTGDLKVYGYTF.